Detailed here is one T cell receptor (beta chain). The data originate from a study of blood T cell repertoires in COVID-19. Study-level background: T cells, B-cell-depleted T cells, or PBMCs supplied cDNA or gDNA.

Assay: immunoSEQ multiplex PCR; the TCRdb copy retains only in-frame clones and omits some. The sample includes 150,000 or so clones, more than 75% seen only once; the top ten take about 5%. The CDR3 has 17 amino acids. V gave up 0 bases and J gave up 2 bases; unmatched junction bases: 8. CDR1 is LGHNA and CDR2 is YSLEER in the germline V gene. Sequenced input: peripheral blood. V gene TRBV4-3 combines with J gene TRBJ2-5; the match to TRBD2 covers 8 bases. The source is a woman in her seventies with COVID-19, enrolled during active disease. CDR3 nucleotide sequence: TGCGCCAGCAGCCAAGATAAAACTAGCGGAGATCAAGAGACCCAGTACTTC. This encodes CASSQDKTSGDQETQYF.